Listed below are T cell receptor beta chains from one sample, sequenced in a study of shared clonotypes between healthy human individuals. TCRdb's copy holds only in-frame clones and misses some; the assay was immunoSEQ multiplex PCR. The table lists millions of clones, roughly 91% of them singletons. The sample was naive CD8+ T cells from PBMCs. Source of these receptors: a man younger than 30 in good health. Some clones in this sample may be carry-over from other donors' samples. The CDR3 runs from the conserved cysteine through the conserved F or W. The D gene is left open where the match is weak. Only some rows state a clone size, as once, few, many or a class for expanded clones.

d_gene,abundance,v_gene,j_gene,CDR3nt,CDR3aa
.,once,TRBV12-5,TRBJ1-1,TGTGCTAGTGGCTACGGGGGCACTGAAGCTTTCTTT,CASGYGGTEAFF
TRBD2,.,TRBV6-4,TRBJ2-2,TGTGCCAGCAGTCCTACTAGCGACCGAAACACCGGGGAGCTGTTTTTT,CASSPTSDRNTGELFF
TRBD2,.,TRBV7-9,TRBJ2-2,TGTGCCAGCAGCCCCGGGGGGGGGAACACCGGGGAGCTGTTTTTT,CASSPGGGNTGELFF
.,.,TRBV15,TRBJ1-4,TGTGCCACCAGCAAAGGGGGGGGCGCTTTTGAAAAACTGTTTTTT,CATSKGGGAFEKLFF
.,once,TRBV27,TRBJ1-1,TGTGCCAGCAGACAAATTCCCCAAGCCAGCCTGAACACTGAAGCTTTCTTT,CASRQIPQASLNTEAFF
TRBD2,.,TRBV19,TRBJ2-5,TGTGCCAGTAGACGCGGGAGGGCCTTTAACTTC,CASRRGRAFNF
TRBD1,.,TRBV6-5,TRBJ2-1,TGTGCCAGCAGGTCGGACAGGGGAGGCTACAATGAGCAGTTCTTC,CASRSDRGGYNEQFF
.,.,TRBV28,TRBJ2-6,TGTGCCAGCAGTTTTGGGTTCTCTGGGGCCAACGTCCTGACTTTC,CASSFGFSGANVLTF
TRBD1,.,TRBV19,TRBJ1-4,TGTGCCAGTAGTCCGTACGACAGGGTGAATGAAAAACTGTTTTTT,CASSPYDRVNEKLFF
.,.,TRBV14,TRBJ2-7,TGTGCCAGCAGCCACCCCATAGGAGGCACCTACGAGCAGTACTTC,CASSHPIGGTYEQYF